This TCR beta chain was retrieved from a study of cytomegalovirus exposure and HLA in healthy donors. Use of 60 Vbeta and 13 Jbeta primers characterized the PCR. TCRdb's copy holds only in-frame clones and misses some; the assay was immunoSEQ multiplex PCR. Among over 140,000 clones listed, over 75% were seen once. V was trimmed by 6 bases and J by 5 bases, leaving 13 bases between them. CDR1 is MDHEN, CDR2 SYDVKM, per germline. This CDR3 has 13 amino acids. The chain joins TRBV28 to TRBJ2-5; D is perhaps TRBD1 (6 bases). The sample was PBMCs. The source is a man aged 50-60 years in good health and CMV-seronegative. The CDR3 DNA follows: TGTGCCAGCAGGATACAGGGTGGGGAGACCCAGTACTTC. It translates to CASRIQGGETQYF.